These T cell receptor beta chains were read from a single sample in a study of T-cell reconstitution after alpha-beta-depleted transplantation in children. One entry per CDR3 protein results from TCRdb running MiXCR on the PCR reads. This table has 250,000 to 300,000 distinct CDR3 sequences, around 10% appearing once. Here the sequenced sample was PBMCs, taken before TCRalphabeta/CD19-depleted stem cell transplant. All receptors derive from a boy in the first two years of life with acute myeloid leukemia, due to receive a stem cell transplant. CDR3s leave out the opening cysteine and the closing phenylalanine or tryptophan. The D gene is left open where the match is weak. Some rows mark clone size as missing; the rest say once, few, many or name a class of expanded clone.

V gene | D gene | clone size | CDR3 protein
TRBV20-1 | TRBD1 | few | CARGTGVSATNEKLF
TRBV14 | TRBD1 | - | ASSRKQGIEFTEAF
TRBV5-1 | TRBD1 | many | ASSLVTGPYGYT
TRBV12-3/TRBV12-4 | - | many | ASSSGGHNEQF
TRBV6-5 | TRBD1 | many | ASRTAGTAFYEQY
TRBV20-1 | - | many | SARIPRGGDLSGANVLT
TRBV18 | - | many | ASSPPERGDYNSPLH
TRBV7-9 | - | many | ASSLTANTGELF
TRBV19 | - | many | ASYARDGYSNQPQH
TRBV7-3 | TRBD1 | many | ARGTGGYEQY
TRBV7-3 | TRBD2 | few | ASSMGLAGLNEQF
TRBV27 | - | few | ASSLSGGEFSYEQY
TRBV28 | TRBD1 | many | ASSPHWGQVIGQPQH
TRBV7-9 | - | many | ASSPWTGYNEQF
TRBV4-1 | - | many | ASSQDRSYTQY
TRBV29-1 | - | many | SVAQAGGNIQY
TRBV7-7 | TRBD1 | many | ASSRDRGNEQY
TRBV28 | - | many | ASSFFAQGLFDEQY
TRBV4-1 | - | - | ASSQEKGFEQY
TRBV24-1 | - | many | ATSDLLAVRTDTQY
TRBV28 | TRBD2 | many | ASRPSGSGRF
TRBV7-2 | - | many | ASSLTRAGGDTGGYT
TRBV29-1 | TRBD2 | many | SVPRLAGSPVPYNEQF
TRBV4-2 | - | many | ASRRAGNEKLF
TRBV7-9 | - | - | ASSVLSGELF
TRBV11-3 | - | many | ASSPFPNTEAF
TRBV6-1 | - | few | ASSRLTLNTEAF
TRBV12-3/TRBV12-4 | - | - | ASRVQGSPSGNTIY
TRBV12-5 | TRBD1 | many | ASGLNAAGGLDTEAF
TRBV27 | TRBD1 | many | ASLGDRGSGELF
TRBV5-1 | - | many | ASSLGPNSGETQY
TRBV11-2 | - | many | ASSGGSGSGELF
TRBV9 | TRBD2 | many | ASSPGRAGELF
TRBV27 | - | many | ASSLSNSPLH
TRBV9 | TRBD1 | - | ASSDTGQGGHEQY
TRBV7-9 | TRBD2 | - | ASSLPSSGSREQY
TRBV12-3/TRBV12-4 | - | many | ASSFWTAKGTEAF
TRBV12-3/TRBV12-4 | TRBD1 | many | ASSAGGASAGANVLT
TRBV4-3 | - | many | ASSQDRQGNTPLH
TRBV6-4 | - | - | ASSDFRGLPRVAYNEQF
TRBV5-1 | TRBD2 | many | ASSLGNAGDLLWGTDTQY
TRBV4-2 | TRBD2 | - | ASSRGGGAADTQY
TRBV18 | - | many | ASSPLPVPFQETQY
TRBV10-3 | TRBD2 | many | AISGTSAYNEQF
TRBV4-3 | - | few | ASSQDRTNNSPLH
TRBV7-2 | - | many | ASSLRGTFRNEQF
TRBV12-3/TRBV12-4 | - | many | ASSLGGNYEQY
TRBV27 | - | - | ASSSQGRSTDTQY